The 19 T cell receptor beta chains presented below share a single source sample, sequenced in a study of shared clonotypes between healthy human individuals. Data came from immunoSEQ multiplex PCR; TCRdb stores just in-frame clones and leaves some out. The table records about 1 million clones, roughly 70% of them present only once. The sample comprised memory CD4+ T cells sorted from blood. Sample subset: CD45RA-negative fraction. These receptors all come from a man between 18 and 29 years old in good health.

The sample holds one count of this clone. The genes are TRBV10-2 and TRBJ1-2, with 9 bases lining up with TRBD1. V gave up 2 bases and J gave up 2 bases; unmatched junction bases: 6. The CDR3 is 16 residues long. CDR1 and CDR2 from the germline V gene are WSHSY and SAAADI. The CDR3 sequence is CASSERQTGGNYGYTF. CDR3 nucleotide sequence: TGCGCCAGCAGTGAGCGACAAACAGGGGGCAACTATGGCTACACCTTC.

The chain links TRBV6-1 to TRBJ2-7, with TRBD2 matching over 13 bases. CDR3 length: 15 residues. V lost 5 bases and J lost 6; bases outside the gene matches: 7. Germline V CDR1 and CDR2: MNHNS, SASEGT. The CDR3 region has the DNA TGTGCCAGCAGTCCCCCGGGACTAGCGGGAAGCGAGCAGTACTTC. Its protein product is CASSPPGLAGSEQYF.

This chain links TRBV6-5 with TRBJ2-7; 8 nucleotides match TRBD2. Germline-derived CDR1 and CDR2 are MNHEY and SVGAGI. Germline trimming cut 5 bases from V and 6 bases from J; bases unmatched to any gene: 12. The CDR3 length is 15 residues. The CDR3 region is CASSTKRENFFEQYF. CDR3 nucleotide sequence: TGTGCCAGCAGTACAAAGCGGGAGAATTTCTTCGAGCAGTACTTC.

The chain combines TRBV4-1 with TRBJ2-7; no reliable D call. The V gene lost 4 bases and the J gene lost 2 bases, with 15 bases spanning the gap. CDR3 size: 15 residues. The V gene's germline CDR1 is MGHRA and CDR2 YSYEKL. CDR3 protein: CASSPHGGLPYEQYF. The CDR3 coding sequence is TGCGCCAGCAGCCCCCACGGTGGCCTCCCCTACGAGCAGTACTTC.

The V gene is TRBV25-1, the J gene TRBJ2-1; D not resolved. Germline V gene data show CDR1 as MGHDK and CDR2 as SYGVNS. V was trimmed by 4 bases and J by 7 bases, leaving 11 bases between them. The CDR3 has 13 amino acids. CDR3 bases: TGTGCCAGCAGTGGGACGACGACTAATGAGCAGTTCTTC. Its translation is CASSGTTTNEQFF.

The chain joins TRBV30 to TRBJ1-4; weak D call: TRBD1 (6 bases). V was pared by 5 bases and J by 5 bases, with 15 bases between. Germline V gene data show CDR1 as GTSNPN and CDR2 as SVGIG (reference sequence). This CDR3 region has 14 residues. CDR3 sequence reads: CAWGLGGSNEKLFF. As DNA, the CDR3 is TGTGCCTGGGGCCTCGGGGGCTCAAATGAAAAACTGTTTTTT.

On this clone: The sample holds other DNA sequences that translate to the same CDR3. The chain combines TRBV30 with TRBJ1-2; TRBD1 might be the D (5 bases). CDR3 length: 12 amino acids. Per the germline V gene, CDR1 is GTSNPN and CDR2 is SVGIG (reference sequence). V was trimmed by 2 bases and J by 5 bases, leaving 9 bases between them. The CDR3 sequence: CAWSRGNYGYTF. The DNA of the CDR3 is TGTGCCTGGAGTAGGGGCAATTATGGCTACACCTTC.

This clone occurred a few times. J is TRBJ1-2 and V is TRBV19; D remains ambiguous. V lost 11 bases, J lost 6 bases, and 19 bases lay in between. The CDR3 is 13 amino acids. Germline V CDR1 and CDR2: LNHDA, SQIVND (reference sequence). The CDR3 DNA reads as TGTGCCTCCTCCGGCCCGTTGGGTAATGGCTACACCTTC. Residues: CASSGPLGNGYTF.

The sample holds one count of this clone. The chain combines TRBV29-1 with TRBJ2-1; possible D gene TRBD2, 6 bases. Germline V gives CDR1 SQVTM, CDR2 ANQGSEA. Trimming stripped 5 bases from V and 5 bases from J, with 19 bases between. The CDR3 covers 15 residues. CDR3 sequence: CSVIRTAGINNEQFF. CDR3 coding DNA: TGCAGCGTTATTAGAACCGCGGGGATCAACAATGAGCAGTTCTTC.

This clone was observed a single time. This chain uses TRBV11-2 with TRBJ1-3; D gene ambiguous. CDR3 length: 16 residues. Trimming pared 4 bases from V and 0 bases from J, leaving 13 bases between. Germline V lookup: CDR1 SGHAT, CDR2 FQNNGV. As DNA, the CDR3 is TGTGCCAGCAGCTCAGATGGACTCTCCTCTGGAAACACCATATATTTT. Encoded protein: CASSSDGLSSGNTIYF.

The chain is built from TRBV2 and TRBJ1-4; D unresolved. CDR3 length equals 12 residues. V lost 6 bases and J lost 7, with 9 bases in between. The germline CDR1 and CDR2 sequences are SNHLY and FYNNEI. The CDR3 bases are TGTGCCAGCAGAGGTAGTTTTGAAAAACTGTTTTTT. Protein product: CASRGSFEKLFF.

Notes on this clone: The same CDR3 also results from other DNA sequences found in this sample. The rearrangement links TRBV7-2 to TRBJ1-6; D is undetermined. CDR1 and CDR2 (germline): SGHTA, FQGNSA. V gave up 0 bases and J gave up 7 bases, with 7 bases separating them. The CDR3 is 14 residues long. The CDR3, as DNA: TGTGCCAGCAGCTTAGCGCCAGCAAATTCACCCCTCCACTTT. Protein sequence: CASSLAPANSPLHF.

The V gene is TRBV27, the J gene TRBJ2-2; D remains ambiguous. Trimming shortened V by 10 bases and J by 4 bases, and 13 bases separated the two germline ends. Germline CDR1 and CDR2: MNHEY and SMNVEV (reference sequence). The CDR3 runs 13 residues. CDR3 bases: TGTGCCACGTTTGCGCTGGGCACCGGGGAGCTGTTTTTT. Translated: CATFALGTGELFF.

This sequence joins TRBV11-3 and TRBJ2-1; the match to TRBD2 covers 11 bases. The CDR3 covers 16 residues. The germline CDR1 and CDR2 sequences are SGHNT and YENEEA. Losses at the gene ends were 5 bases for V and 4 bases for J; bases not matched to a gene: 7. The CDR3 DNA reads TGTGCCAGCAGCCCAGGGACTAGCGGCCTGTACAATGAGCAGTTCTTC. Amino acid sequence: CASSPGTSGLYNEQFF.

V is TRBV6-6 and J is TRBJ1-6; 9 nucleotides align to TRBD1. V lost 6 bases to trimming and J lost 7 bases; unmatched junction nucleotides: 4. CDR3 size: 14 residues. Germline V lookup: CDR1 MNHNY, CDR2 SVGAGI (reference sequence). The CDR3 sequence: CASSRGQGNSPLHF. The CDR3 nucleotides read TGTGCCAGCAGCCGAGGACAGGGGAATTCACCCCTCCACTTT.

In this sample, this clone turned up once. The V and J genes are TRBV7-2 and TRBJ2-2, with unresolved D. V was trimmed by 6 bases and J by 1 base, leaving 9 bases between them. The CDR3 extends over 14 amino acids. Germline CDR1 reads SGHTA; CDR2 reads FQGNSA. Here the CDR3 reads CASRREQNTGELFF. CDR3 sequence (DNA): TGTGCCAGCAGAAGGGAACAGAACACCGGGGAGCTGTTTTTT.

Here the CDR3 reads CASRTVPDSGNTIYF. The CDR3 bases are TGCGCCAGCAGGACAGTGCCAGACTCTGGAAACACCATATATTTT. The chain employs TRBV5-1 and TRBJ1-3; D is possibly TRBD1 (5 bases). Between the trimmed V and J ends, which lost 5 bases and 0 bases, there was a span of 12 bases. The CDR3 length is 15 residues. Per the germline V gene, CDR1 is SGHRS and CDR2 is YFSETQ.

V usage is TRBV4-2 and J usage is TRBJ2-4; D might be TRBD2 (6 bases). The CDR3 consists of 15 residues. CDR1 and CDR2 from the germline V gene are LGHNA and YNFKEQ. Between the trimmed V and J ends, which lost 0 bases and 7 bases, there was a span of 13 bases. This chain's CDR3 is CASSQDPLLANIQYF. CDR3 DNA sequence: TGTGCCAGCAGCCAAGATCCCCTACTAGCCAACATTCAGTACTTC.

This clone was seen a few times. The J gene is TRBJ2-2, the V gene TRBV5-1; D is perhaps TRBD2 (6 bases). V was shortened by 0 bases and J by 1 base, with 10 bases between the two germline ends. This CDR3 is 16 amino acids long. CDR1 and CDR2 (germline): SGHRS, YFSETQ. Here the CDR3 DNA reads TGCGCCAGCAGCTTGGATGTTAGCGGGAACACCGGGGAGCTGTTTTTT. Amino acids: CASSLDVSGNTGELFF. The full variable domain, its missing parts supplied by reference TRBV5-1 and TRBJ2-2, is KAGVTQTPRYLIKTRGQQVTLSCSPISGHRSVSWYQQTPGQGLQFLFEYFSETQRNKGNFPGRFSGRQFSNSRSEMNVSTLELGDSALYLCASSLDVSGNTGELFFGEGSRLTVL.